This T cell receptor beta chain was identified during a study of CD8+ T cells in alopecia areata. Study results and caveats: Tofacitinib significantly brought down scalp clonality and expanded CD8+ clones among top 100. Only one nonresponder was present, which leaves the link between baseline CD8+ expansion and response uncertain. It was lesional scalp, especially alopecia totalis/universalis, that showed higher clonality than normal scalp.

The treatment was: oral pan-JAK inhibitor, 5-10 mg twice daily. The CDR3 loop spans 14 amino acids. Germline V gives CDR1 MNHEY, CDR2 SMNVEV (reference sequence). Trimming removed 2 bases from V and 2 bases from J, with 10 bases in between. Notes on this clone: No antigen is known for it.

RNA was isolated and reverse transcribed to cDNA, the sequencing template. Generated by immunoSEQ multiplex PCR, the TCRdb table keeps only in-frame clones and is missing some. The data contain around 150,000 clones, roughly four fifths of them singletons. The J gene is TRBJ2-7, the V gene TRBV27; D is uncertain. The sequenced sample was CD8+ T cells sorted from blood, obtained at week 4, from a patient treated with tofacitinib. The TCR originated in a human donor with alopecia areata. The CDR3, as DNA: TGTGCCAGCAGTTTAAACGGTCCAACCTACGAGCAGTACTTC. Amino acids: CASSLNGPTYEQYF.